The 24 T cell receptor beta chains below come from one sample, sequenced in a study of T cell repertoires in cytomegalovirus infection. TCRdb itself ran the reads through MiXCR, one entry per CDR3 protein. This repertoire shows under 800,000 distinct CDR3 sequences, around 24% found once; its top ten account for roughly 8%. The sequencing input was CD8+ T cells from PBMCs. The receptor source for this set is a human donor in good health (CMV status not recorded). Some clones in this sample may be carry-over from other donors' samples.

This clonotype was seen only a few times. The chain links TRBV6-1 to TRBJ2-7, with D unresolved. The germline gives CDR1 MNHNS, CDR2 SASEGT. V gave up 7 bases and J gave up 7 bases, with 11 bases separating them. CDR3 length: 11 residues. This chain's CDR3 is CASKSGWEQYV. The CDR3 region has the DNA TGTGCCAGCAAATCAGGATGGGAGCAGTACGTC.

This clonotype was recorded at least ten times. This chain uses TRBV12-3 or TRBV12-4 with TRBJ2-2, with TRBD2 matching 7 bases. The CDR3 is 17 amino acids. V was clipped by 5 bases and J by 6 bases; unmatched bases: 15. The CDR3 loop is CASSPTAWGRESGELFF. The CDR3 DNA follows: TGTGCCAGCAGTCCCACCGCCTGGGGGAGGGAATCCGGGGAGCTGTTTTTT.

This clonotype was counted many times. The genes are TRBV7-9 and TRBJ2-7; 8 bases line up with TRBD1. Trimming at V came to 5 bases and at J to 7 bases, leaving 13 bases not matched to a gene. Germline CDR1 is SEHNR and CDR2 is FQNEAQ (reference sequence). This CDR3 contains 15 residues. CDR3 DNA: TGTGCCAGCAGCCACCCAGGACAGGGTATACGAGAGCAGTACTTC. Translation gives CASSHPGQGIREQYF.

This clonotype was recorded a few times. V is TRBV18 and J is TRBJ2-1; no clear D. Trimming shortened V by 6 bases and J by 3 bases, and 12 bases separated the two germline ends. CDR3 length: 14 residues. CDR1 and CDR2 from the germline V gene are KGHSH and LQKENI. CDR3 in DNA: TGTGCCAGCTCCCCTGGGTTTAACTACAATGAGCAGTTCTTC. Its protein is CASSPGFNYNEQFF.

The rearrangement links TRBV6-5 to TRBJ2-3; the match to TRBD1 covers 10 bases. Germline trimming cut 0 bases from V and 0 bases from J; bases unmatched to any gene: 3. The CDR3 totals 17 residues. Germline CDR1 is MNHEY and CDR2 is SVGAGI. The CDR3 sequence: CASSYSRQGASTDTQYF. In DNA, the CDR3 is TGTGCCAGCAGTTACTCGAGACAGGGGGCTAGCACAGATACGCAGTATTTT.

V and J are TRBV27 and TRBJ2-7; 8 nucleotides agree with TRBD2. The CDR3 length is 16 residues. CDR1 MNHEY and CDR2 SMNVEV come from the germline V gene (reference sequence). The V gene end was trimmed by 3 bases and the J gene end by 7 bases; junction bases not matched to a gene: 14. The CDR3 is CASSFSFGSGESEQYV. The CDR3 coding sequence is TGTGCCAGCAGTTTCTCCTTTGGTAGCGGGGAGTCTGAGCAGTACGTC.

The rearrangement links TRBV12-3 or TRBV12-4 to TRBJ2-2; 13 bases are shared with TRBD2. The CDR3 has 16 residues. The V segment lost 5 bases and the J segment 6 bases; nucleotides outside the gene matches: 6. The CDR3 here is CASSPLAGGPSGELFF. Here the CDR3 DNA reads TGTGCCAGCAGTCCACTAGCGGGGGGGCCATCCGGGGAGCTGTTTTTT.

In this sample, this clonotype turned up many times. The gene calls are TRBV5-6 and TRBJ2-1; TRBD2 matches 11 bases. Germline V CDR1 and CDR2: SGHDT, YYEEEE. CDR3 length equals 17 residues. V was pared by 0 bases and J by 0 bases, with 2 bases of the junction left unmatched. The CDR3: CASSLGLAGSSYNEQFF. Written as DNA, the CDR3 is TGTGCCAGCAGCTTGGGACTAGCGGGGAGCTCCTACAATGAGCAGTTCTTC.

A few counts support this clonotype. The chain carries TRBV6-2 or TRBV6-3 and TRBJ2-1, with D tentatively TRBD1 or TRBD2 (5 bases each). V was shortened by 8 bases and J by 2 bases, with 16 bases between the two germline ends. In germline, CDR1 is MNHEY, CDR2 SVGEGT. This CDR3 is 15 amino acids long. The CDR3 spells CASGYRDAAYNEQFF. The CDR3 DNA is TGTGCCAGCGGCTACCGGGACGCAGCCTACAATGAGCAGTTCTTC.

This clonotype was observed a few times. This chain links TRBV5-5 with TRBJ2-1; either TRBD1 or TRBD2 may fit D (5 bases each). This CDR3 region has 14 residues. Germline CDR1 SGHKS, CDR2 YYEKEE (reference sequence). V was trimmed by 2 bases and J by 5 bases, leaving 11 bases between them. Written as DNA, the CDR3 is TGTGCCAGCAGCTTATATCTGGGGGACAATGAGCAGTTCTTC. It yields the protein CASSLYLGDNEQFF.

As concerns this clonotype: A much larger clone is a single base away; this may be a read error. This sequence joins TRBV7-6 and TRBJ2-6; 8 bases are a match to TRBD2. The CDR3 is 20 residues long. Germline CDR1 SGHVS, CDR2 FNYEAQ. The CDR3 bases are TGTGCCAGCAGCCCCCCGGGGCGAGCGGGGGACCACTCTGGGGCCAGCGTCCTGACTTTC. Translation: CASSPPGRAGDHSGASVLTF. Full variable domain (remainder filled in from reference TRBV7-6 and TRBJ2-6): GAGVSQSPRYKVTKRGQDVALRCDPISGHVSLYWYRQALGQGPEFLTYFNYEAQQDKSGLPNDRFSAERPEGSISTLTIQRTEQRDSAMYRCASSPPGRAGDHSGASVLTFGAGSRLTVL.

V gene TRBV9 combines with J gene TRBJ2-3; D unclear. The V end was cut by 3 bases, the J end by 7 bases, with 15 bases between. There are 14 residues in the CDR3. Germline assignment: CDR1 SGDLS and CDR2 YYNGEE. The CDR3 region has the DNA TGTGCCAGCAGCGCTTACAGCCGCCCCAATACGCAGTATTTT. This translates into CASSAYSRPNTQYF.

This clonotype showed up many times. The chain combines TRBV7-8 with TRBJ2-2; the match to TRBD2 covers 10 bases. The CDR3 totals 15 residues. Germline CDR1 is SGHVS and CDR2 is FQNEAQ. The ends lost 5 bases at V and 4 bases at J; junction bases unmatched: 4. The CDR3 bases are TGTGCCAGCAGCAGGTCTAGCGGGGGCACCGGGGAGCTGTTTTTT. Translating it yields CASSRSSGGTGELFF.

This clonotype was observed many times. The chain joins TRBV7-8 to TRBJ1-1, with 9 bases lining up with TRBD1. From germline, CDR1 is SGHVS and CDR2 FQNEAQ. With 3 bases clipped from V and 0 bases from J, the junction kept 8 bases outside the gene matches. The CDR3 runs to 17 residues. The chain's CDR3 is CASSFRRQGVLNTEAFF. CDR3 nucleotide sequence: TGTGCCAGCAGCTTTCGTCGACAGGGGGTTCTGAACACTGAAGCTTTCTTT. The full variable domain, its missing parts supplied by reference TRBV7-8 and TRBJ1-1, is GAGVSQSPRYKVAKRGQDVALRCDPISGHVSLFWYQQALGQGPEFLTYFQNEAQLDKSGLPSDRFFAERPEGSVSTLKIQRTQQEDSAVYLCASSFRRQGVLNTEAFFGQGTRLTVV.

This sequence joins TRBV4-2 and TRBJ2-1; weak D call: TRBD2 (7 bases). The CDR3 is 16 residues long. V lost 1 base and J lost 1, with 11 bases in between. CDR1 LGHNA and CDR2 YNFKEQ come from the germline V gene. This chain's CDR3 is CASSQGGGVSYNEQFF. The CDR3 DNA sequence: TGTGCCAGCAGCCAAGGAGGGGGGGTTTCCTACAATGAGCAGTTCTTC.

The CDR3 protein is CASSWGQSDTQYF. The CDR3 nucleotides read TGTGCCAGCAGTTGGGGACAATCAGATACGCAGTATTTT. The V gene is TRBV6-1, the J gene TRBJ2-3, with D maybe TRBD1 (6 bases). Trimming stripped 5 bases from V and 4 bases from J, with 10 bases between. The CDR3 covers 13 residues. Germline loops: CDR1 MNHNS, CDR2 SASEGT.

The CDR3 nucleotides are TGTGCTAGTGGTTTCACAACCGACCAACCGGGACAGGGGTTGGAGACCCAGTACTTC. Translated: CASGFTTDQPGQGLETQYF. V gene TRBV12-5 combines with J gene TRBJ2-5; 10 positions agree with TRBD1. The junction had 18 bases not matched to a gene; V was cut back by 3 bases and J by 5 bases. The CDR3 extends over 19 amino acids. Germline V gene data show CDR1 as LGHNT and CDR2 as FRNRAP.

This chain uses TRBV3-1 with TRBJ2-7; maybe TRBD1 (5 bases). Trimming took off 4 bases at V and 3 bases at J, with 13 bases between the two ends. The CDR3 has 14 amino acids. Germline V gene sequence: CDR1 LGHDT, CDR2 YNNKEL (reference sequence). In nucleotides, the CDR3 is TGTGCCAGCAGCCGAATAGACAGAGACTACGAGCAGTACTTC. Translation: CASSRIDRDYEQYF.

The chain couples TRBV5-4 to TRBJ2-5; 13 bases are a match to TRBD2. The germline V gene encodes CDR1 SGHNT and CDR2 YYREEE (reference sequence). The CDR3 spans 20 residues. The V gene end was trimmed by 2 bases and the J gene end by 2 bases; junction bases not matched to a gene: 15. The CDR3 is CASSFPGQGTSGEPQETQYF. DNA for the CDR3: TGTGCCAGCAGCTTTCCGGGACAGGGGACTAGCGGGGAGCCACAAGAGACCCAGTACTTC.

V and J are TRBV9 and TRBJ1-1, with D hard to call. The CDR3 has 13 amino acids. The germline gives CDR1 SGDLS, CDR2 YYNGEE. The ends were cut back, 0 bases at V and 1 base at J, with 4 bases in the middle. CDR3 in DNA: TGTGCCAGCAGCGTAGAGGGGAACACTGAAGCTTTCTTT. It translates to CASSVEGNTEAFF.

To note about this clonotype: A much larger clone lies one base from this, so it may be a read error. The genes are TRBV14 and TRBJ1-6; D gene uncertain. CDR3 length: 14 residues. Looked up from germline, CDR1 is SGHDN and CDR2 is FVKESK. The CDR3 spells CVSSRRGDNSPLHF. In DNA, the CDR3 is TGTGTCAGCAGCCGTCGGGGAGATAATTCACCCCTCCACTTT.

V is TRBV7-9 and J is TRBJ2-3; 8 positions match TRBD1. Germline V gene sequence: CDR1 SEHNR, CDR2 FQNEAQ (reference sequence). The CDR3 is made up of 15 amino acids. V dropped 3 bases and J dropped 2; count of bases not matched to a gene: 4. CDR3 DNA sequence: TGTGCCAGCAGCTTCAGGGGGCGCAACACAGATACGCAGTATTTT. Encoded protein: CASSFRGRNTDTQYF.

The chain links TRBV15 to TRBJ2-1; 8 nucleotides align to TRBD1. The V and J ends lost 3 bases and 2 bases, in that order; junction bases with no gene match: 6. This CDR3 is 16 amino acids long. Germline values: CDR1 LNHNV, CDR2 YYDKDF (reference sequence). CDR3 protein: CATSSPGQGAYNEQFF. DNA for the CDR3: TGTGCCACCAGCAGTCCCGGACAGGGAGCCTACAATGAGCAGTTCTTC.

There are many counts of this clonotype. The chain links TRBV7-6 to TRBJ2-2; D is possibly TRBD1 (5 bases). The CDR3 spans 16 residues. Trimming took 5 bases from V and 2 from J, leaving 15 bases between them. CDR1 and CDR2 (germline): SGHVS, FNYEAQ. The CDR3 here is CASSPFFQGNTGELFF. CDR3 nucleotides: TGTGCCAGCAGCCCATTCTTCCAGGGAAACACCGGGGAGCTGTTTTTT.